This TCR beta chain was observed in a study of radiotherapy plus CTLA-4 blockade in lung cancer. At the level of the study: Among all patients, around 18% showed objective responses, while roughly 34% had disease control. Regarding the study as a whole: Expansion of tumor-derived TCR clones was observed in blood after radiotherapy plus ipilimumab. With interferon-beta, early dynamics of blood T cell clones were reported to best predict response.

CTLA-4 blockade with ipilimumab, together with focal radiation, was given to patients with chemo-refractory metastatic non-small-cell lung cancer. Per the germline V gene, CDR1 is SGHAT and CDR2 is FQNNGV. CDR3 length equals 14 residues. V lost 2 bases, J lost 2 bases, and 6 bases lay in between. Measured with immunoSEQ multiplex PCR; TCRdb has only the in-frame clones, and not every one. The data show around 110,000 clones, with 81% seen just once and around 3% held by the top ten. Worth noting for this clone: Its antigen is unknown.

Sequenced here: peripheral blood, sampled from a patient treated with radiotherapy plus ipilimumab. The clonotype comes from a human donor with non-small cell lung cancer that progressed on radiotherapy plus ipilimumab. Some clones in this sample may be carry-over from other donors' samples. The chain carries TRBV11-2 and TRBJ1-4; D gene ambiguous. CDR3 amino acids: CASSLSLTNEKLFF. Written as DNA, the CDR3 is TGTGCCAGCAGCTTAAGTCTCACTAATGAAAAACTGTTTTTT.